Detailed here is one T cell receptor beta chain. Antigen specificity is unknown. Donation came from healthy HIV-negative adults that had no recent acute infections or vaccinations. TCRdb's table, derived via immunoSEQ multiplex PCR, lists solely in-frame clones and lacks some. The repertoire includes 600,000 to 750,000 clones, 60% to 80% of them detected once, and 1.8% sits in the top ten. This entry is derived from a study of shared clonotypes between healthy human individuals. Overall study: Each donor contributed plates that comprised three CD4 naive, three CD4 memory, two CD8 naive and one CD8 memory.

Study-level results: Shared clonotypes: 4.5% to 6.5% naive CD4, about 4% naive CD8, around 2.4% memory CD4, approximately 0.37% memory CD8.

In germline, CDR1 is LNHDA, CDR2 SQIVND (reference sequence). This CDR3 contains 17 residues. The V and J ends lost 1 base and 2 bases respectively, with 17 bases between them. The sequence was obtained from a woman between 25 and 40 years old in good health. The chain is built from TRBV19 and TRBJ2-5; tentatively, D is TRBD2 (6 bases). The sequencing sample was made of memory CD4+ T cells sorted from blood. Subset of the sample: CD45RA-negative fraction. In DNA, the CDR3 is TGTGCCAGTAGTATAGGGCTAGCGCGATCACAGCAAGAGACCCAGTACTTC. Translated: CASSIGLARSQQETQYF.